A selection of T cell receptor beta chains follows, all from one sample in a study of patients and donors after allogeneic stem cell transplantation. A single record per CDR3 protein comes from TCRdb applying MiXCR to the RT-PCR reads. This table holds approximately 210,000 distinct CDR3 sequences, 41% found once. Sequencing was carried out using blood, either unsorted or a sorted T cell fraction (not recorded which). Receptors originate from a human donor who was either an allogeneic HSCT recipient or a stem cell or donor lymphocyte infusion donor (not recorded which). It is not recorded whose cells these are; they may come from a transplant donor. Each CDR3 is given with its conserved first and last residue. The D gene is left open where the match is weak. A row's size may be missing; if present it is once, few, many or a size class.

J gene | D gene | V gene | clone size | CDR3 protein | CDR3 DNA
TRBJ2-1 | - | TRBV5-1 | - | CASAGYRLVDEQFF | TGCGCCAGCGCGGGATACAGACTGGTCGATGAGCAGTTCTTC
TRBJ2-7 | TRBD1 | TRBV15 | - | CATSNRDRGYEQYF | TGTGCCACCAGCAATCGGGACAGGGGATACGAGCAGTACTTC
TRBJ2-1 | - | TRBV7-2 | - | CASTPSPPKLEFF | TGTGCCAGCACCCCATCCCCCCCGAAACTCGAGTTCTTC
TRBJ2-1 | TRBD1 | TRBV6-5 | - | CASSSGQGAYNEQFF | TGTGCCAGCAGCTCGGGACAGGGGGCATACAATGAGCAGTTCTTC
TRBJ1-5 | - | TRBV4-2 | once | CASSQVGQPQHF | TGTGCCAGCAGCCAAGTAGGCCAGCCCCAGCATTTT
TRBJ1-5 | TRBD1 | TRBV2 | few | CASSWQGDRNQPQHF | TGTGCCAGCAGTTGGCAGGGGGATCGCAATCAGCCCCAGCATTTT
TRBJ1-1 | TRBD1 | TRBV12-3/TRBV12-4 | many | CASSPGQGVGEAFF | TGTGCCAGCAGCCCGGGACAGGGGGTTGGGGAAGCTTTCTTT
TRBJ2-1 | TRBD1 | TRBV20-1 | - | CSARGRQGYNEQFF | TGCAGTGCTAGGGGCCGACAGGGCTACAATGAGCAGTTCTTC
TRBJ2-1 | - | TRBV7-6 | - | CASSLIANEQFF | TGTGCCAGCAGCTTAATTGCAAATGAGCAGTTCTTC
TRBJ1-2 | TRBD1 | TRBV7-8 | few | CASSPGTGRDGYTF | TGTGCCAGCAGCCCAGGGACAGGACGGGATGGCTACACCTTC
TRBJ1-4 | - | TRBV2 | few | CASSRTNEKLFF | TGTGCCAGCAGCCGGACAAACGAAAAACTGTTTTTT
TRBJ2-1 | - | TRBV5-6 | - | CASSSPIRGNEQFF | TGTGCCAGCAGCTCGCCGATCCGAGGCAATGAGCAGTTCTTC
TRBJ1-5 | - | TRBV27 | - | CASSLHRGSNQPQHF | TGTGCCAGCAGTTTGCACCGGGGTTCTAATCAGCCCCAGCATTTT
TRBJ1-2 | TRBD1 | TRBV20-1 | - | CSANLGTGRVYGYTF | TGCAGTGCTAACCTCGGGACAGGGCGCGTATATGGCTACACCTTC
TRBJ1-5 | TRBD1 | TRBV12-3/TRBV12-4 | - | CASSSHPDRVNQPQHF | TGTGCCAGCAGTTCACACCCGGACAGGGTAAATCAGCCCCAGCATTTT
TRBJ1-5 | TRBD1 | TRBV10-3 | - | CAISGQGNQPQHF | TGTGCCATCAGTGGACAGGGAAATCAGCCCCAGCATTTT
TRBJ1-2 | - | TRBV7-9 | - | CASSPDGIYGYTF | TGTGCCAGCAGCCCGGACGGGATCTATGGCTACACCTTC
TRBJ2-3 | - | TRBV11-1 | few | CASSLDHIADTQYF | TGTGCCAGCAGCTTAGACCATATCGCGGATACGCAGTATTTT
TRBJ1-5 | - | TRBV27 | - | CARERRTKPQHF | TGTGCCAGAGAACGGAGGACGAAGCCCCAGCATTTT
TRBJ2-2 | TRBD2 | TRBV12-3/TRBV12-4 | - | CASILAGGAGELFF | TGTGCCAGCATTCTAGCGGGAGGGGCCGGGGAGCTGTTTTTT
TRBJ2-7 | - | TRBV29-1 | many | CSVVTIARGQYF | TGCAGCGTTGTGACTATCGCCCGAGGGCAGTACTTC
TRBJ1-1 | - | TRBV29-1 | - | CSSLNPGNTEAFF | TGCAGCTCACTCAACCCAGGGAACACTGAAGCTTTCTTT
TRBJ2-1 | TRBD2 | TRBV3-1 | - | CASSQVRGLAGVRDNEQFF | TGTGCCAGCAGCCAAGTTAGGGGGCTAGCGGGAGTCCGAGACAATGAGCAGTTCTTC
TRBJ2-1 | TRBD2 | TRBV11-3 | - | CASSLDRSLGGGEQFF | TGTGCCAGCAGCTTAGATCGTAGTTTAGGCGGGGGTGAGCAGTTCTTC
TRBJ1-5 | TRBD1 | TRBV4-1 | - | CASSSGTGTGENQPQHF | TGCGCCAGCAGCTCTGGGACCGGGACAGGGGAGAATCAGCCCCAGCATTTT
TRBJ2-2 | - | TRBV6-2/TRBV6-3 | - | CASSSAGELFF | TGTGCCAGCAGCTCCGCCGGGGAGCTGTTTTTT
TRBJ2-1 | - | TRBV12-3/TRBV12-4 | - | CASSFGVQEVSYNEQFF | TGTGCCAGCAGTTTTGGGGTGCAGGAAGTCTCCTACAATGAGCAGTTCTTC
TRBJ2-7 | - | TRBV13 | - | CASSLESEYEQYF | TGTGCCAGCAGCTTAGAGTCGGAGTACGAGCAGTACTTC
TRBJ2-7 | - | TRBV15 | - | CATSRVTGAGEQYF | TGTGCCACCAGCAGAGTAACCGGGGCGGGGGAGCAGTACTTC
TRBJ1-1 | TRBD1 | TRBV7-2 | - | CASRGQGVNTEAFF | TGTGCCAGCAGGGGACAGGGGGTGAACACTGAAGCTTTCTTT
TRBJ1-3 | - | TRBV5-1 | - | CASSLDVVGSGNTIYF | TGCGCCAGCAGCTTGGATGTGGTCGGCTCTGGAAACACCATATATTTT
TRBJ1-6 | TRBD1 | TRBV7-9 | - | CASSHRQGSAENSPLHF | TGTGCCAGCAGCCACCGACAGGGGTCGGCAGAGAATTCACCCCTCCACTTT
TRBJ1-1 | - | TRBV12-3/TRBV12-4 | few | CASRLPGRVNTEAFF | TGTGCCAGCAGATTACCGGGAAGAGTGAACACTGAAGCTTTCTTT
TRBJ1-3 | - | TRBV5-6 | - | CASSLVQGKENTIYF | TGTGCCAGCAGCTTGGTACAGGGAAAAGAAAACACCATATATTTT
TRBJ2-1 | TRBD2 | TRBV12-3/TRBV12-4 | - | CASSVSGRAGDEQFF | TGTGCCAGCAGTGTTAGCGGGAGGGCCGGGGATGAGCAGTTCTTC
TRBJ1-2 | - | TRBV25-1 | - | CASSPHGQRNYGYTF | TGTGCCAGCAGTCCCCACGGACAGAGAAACTATGGCTACACCTTC
TRBJ2-7 | - | TRBV4-1 | few | CASSLPRAGNINEQYF | TGCGCCAGCAGCCTCCCTAGGGCAGGTAATATCAACGAGCAGTACTTC
TRBJ1-4 | TRBD1 | TRBV6-5 | - | CASSRLEGAFGKLFF | TGTGCCAGCAGCCGTCTTGAGGGGGCGTTTGGAAAACTGTTTTTT
TRBJ1-1 | - | TRBV7-3 | - | CASSLDETNTEAFF | TGTGCCAGCAGCTTGGACGAGACGAACACTGAAGCTTTCTTT
TRBJ2-3 | TRBD2 | TRBV7-2 | - | CASSWTSGMGWGTDTQYF | TGTGCCAGCAGCTGGACTAGCGGGATGGGCTGGGGCACAGATACGCAGTATTTT
TRBJ2-3 | - | TRBV20-1 | few | CSAGGLLTDTQYF | TGCAGTGCCGGGGGACTCCTCACAGATACGCAGTATTTT
TRBJ1-1 | - | TRBV10-3 | - | CATRRVNTEAFF | TGTGCCACCCGTAGGGTGAACACTGAAGCTTTCTTT
TRBJ1-2 | TRBD1 | TRBV27 | - | CASSLAGTGDGYTF | TGTGCCAGCAGTTTAGCCGGGACAGGGGATGGCTACACCTTC
TRBJ1-1 | - | TRBV5-1 | few | CASSWGWDTEAFF | TGCGCCAGCAGTTGGGGTTGGGACACTGAAGCTTTCTTT
TRBJ2-1 | TRBD2 | TRBV12-3/TRBV12-4 | - | CASSLSGRAMVNEQFF | TGTGCCAGCAGTCTTAGCGGGAGGGCCATGGTGAATGAGCAGTTCTTC
TRBJ2-7 | TRBD2 | TRBV7-9 | - | CASSPPTSGSTYEQYF | TGTGCCAGCAGCCCCCCGACTAGCGGGAGTACCTACGAGCAGTACTTC
TRBJ1-4 | TRBD1 | TRBV12-3/TRBV12-4 | - | CASSFGTGKVANEKLFF | TGTGCCAGCAGTTTCGGGACAGGGAAAGTAGCTAATGAAAAACTGTTTTTT
TRBJ2-5 | - | TRBV7-6 | - | CASSPTQGETQYF | TGTGCCAGCAGCCCCACCCAGGGGGAGACCCAGTACTTC
TRBJ2-7 | TRBD1 | TRBV7-9 | - | CASNLGTEAYEQYF | TGTGCCAGCAACTTAGGGACAGAAGCCTACGAGCAGTACTTC
TRBJ2-7 | - | TRBV6-5 | - | CASSPWEQRYEQYF | TGTGCCAGCAGTCCCTGGGAGCAAAGATACGAGCAGTACTTC
TRBJ1-3 | - | TRBV4-2 | - | CASSQNGGATGNTIYF | TGTGCCAGCAGCCAAAACGGGGGGGCGACTGGAAACACCATATATTTT
TRBJ2-1 | - | TRBV20-1 | - | CSARDRPYNEQFF | TGCAGTGCTAGAGATCGACCCTACAATGAGCAGTTCTTC
TRBJ1-1 | TRBD1 | TRBV29-1 | - | CSAGQGGNTEAFF | TGCAGCGCTGGACAGGGGGGGAACACTGAAGCTTTCTTT